The sequence of this T cell receptor (beta chain) was determined in a study of T cell responses to AZD1222 COVID-19 vaccine. The data were produced by immunoSEQ multiplex PCR, yet TCRdb's version contains in-frame clones alone and is incomplete. There are around 86,000 clones in the sample; about 90% occur only once, and about 8% lies in the top ten. Germline CDR1 reads SGHDN; CDR2 reads FVKESK. The CDR3 is 15 residues long. The V end lost 1 base, the J end lost 0 bases, and 10 bases lay between the germline ends. Specimen: peripheral blood, collected on day 0 of AZD1222 vaccination. V is TRBV14 and J is TRBJ2-7; D is unclear. The TCR comes from an adult in good health. CDR3 in amino acids: CASSQGSGDSYEQYF. Written as DNA, the CDR3 is TGTGCCAGCAGCCAAGGGTCAGGAGACTCCTACGAGCAGTACTTC.